Presented here are 28 T cell receptor beta chains from one specimen sequenced in a study of blood T cells in healthy people across ages. The second PCR ran roughly 7 to 11 cycles with a sample-barcoded 5' primer and J-beta primers. TCRdb reprocessed the 5' RACE reads with MiXCR, giving one entry per CDR3 protein. The sample has over a million distinct CDR3 sequences; around 39% are singletons. The sequenced sample was blood. All receptors derive from a young woman in good health.

The rearrangement uses TRBV7-9 and TRBJ1-1; D uncertain. Germline loops: CDR1 SEHNR, CDR2 FQNEAQ (reference sequence). V lost 3 bases, J lost 5 bases, and 13 bases lay in between. The CDR3 extends over 14 amino acids. The CDR3 is CASSLKSIGTEAFF. DNA for the CDR3: TGTGCCAGCAGCTTGAAATCCATTGGAACTGAAGCTTTCTTT.

Regarding this clonotype: This may be a read error, as it is one base from a much larger clone. This chain uses TRBV10-3 with TRBJ2-1; the match to TRBD2 covers 11 bases. With V trimmed by 5 bases and J by 10 bases, 7 bases remained unmatched. The CDR3 has 14 residues. Germline values: CDR1 ENHRY, CDR2 SYGVKD. In DNA form, the CDR3 reads TGTGCCATCAGTACGACTAGCGGGGCGGAGGAGCAGTTCTTC. Translating gives CAISTTSGAEEQFF.

The DNA for the CDR3 is TGTGCCAGCACTCCTCCCGGCCCAGATACGCAGTATTTT. It codes for CASTPPGPDTQYF. The V gene is TRBV6-1, the J gene TRBJ2-3, with unresolved D. The CDR3 totals 13 residues. V shed 7 bases and J shed 4 bases, with 12 bases lying between them. Germline V gene sequence: CDR1 MNHNS, CDR2 SASEGT.

The chain carries TRBV24-1 and TRBJ2-1, with D unclear. Germline V gives CDR1 KGHDR, CDR2 SFDVKD. This CDR3 spans 15 amino acids. The V end lost 3 bases, the J end lost 0 bases, and 8 bases lay between the germline ends. CDR3 residues: CATSDRTTSYNEQFF. CDR3 DNA sequence: TGTGCCACCAGTGATCGGACCACCTCCTACAATGAGCAGTTCTTC.

Details on this clonotype: A much larger clonotype is one base distant, so this may be a read error. The rearrangement links TRBV11-2 to TRBJ2-1; D might be TRBD2 (5 bases). The J call may be incorrect, as the DNA end agrees better with TRBJ2-7. The CDR3 is 14 amino acids. Germline lookup yields CDR1 SGHAT and CDR2 FQNNGV. The CDR3 region has the DNA TGTGCCAGCAGCTTAGCTAGCTCCTACAATGAGCAGTACTTC. This codes for CASSLASSYNEQYF.

The chain couples TRBV6-1 to TRBJ1-5; the D is unclear. V was shortened by 1 base and J by 7 bases, with 8 bases between the two germline ends. The CDR3 contains 13 residues. Looked up from germline, CDR1 is MNHNS and CDR2 is SASEGT. CDR3 bases: TGTGCCAGCAGTGAAGGGGTTTACCAGCCCCAGCATTTT. Translated: CASSEGVYQPQHF.

This clonotype was detected only a few times. The J gene is TRBJ1-2, the V gene TRBV12-3 or TRBV12-4; 7 nucleotides align to TRBD1. The V and J ends lost 6 bases and 6 bases, in that order; junction bases with no gene match: 10. The CDR3 totals 14 residues. The CDR3 is CASSPTGNLNGYTF. Here the CDR3 DNA reads TGTGCCAGCAGCCCGACAGGGAACTTAAATGGCTACACCTTC.

This chain links TRBV20-1 with TRBJ2-1; 11 positions match TRBD2. V shed 6 bases, J shed 5 bases, and the junction held 12 bases outside the gene matches. The length of the CDR3 is 16 residues. Germline CDR1 DFQATT, CDR2 SNEGSKA (reference sequence). CDR3 bases: TGCAGTGCCACCCCCGGGATAGCGGGGGGGAACAATGAGCAGTTCTTC. This translates into CSATPGIAGGNNEQFF.

The chain uses TRBV6-1 and TRBJ2-7, with 9 bases fitting TRBD1. V was clipped by 5 bases and J by 7 bases; unmatched bases: 18. CDR1 is MNHNS and CDR2 is SASEGT in the germline V gene. The CDR3 has 17 residues. This CDR3 reads CASSPRDRDNRDNEQYF. The CDR3 bases are TGTGCCAGCAGTCCCCGGGACAGGGATAATCGGGACAATGAGCAGTACTTC.

This sequence joins TRBV14 and TRBJ2-7; TRBD1 matches 7 bases. The ends lost 2 bases at V and 2 bases at J; junction bases unmatched: 6. The germline gives CDR1 SGHDN, CDR2 FVKESK. This CDR3 is built from 15 residues. The CDR3 spells CASSQIDRAAYEQYF. In DNA, the CDR3 is TGTGCCAGCAGCCAAATTGACAGGGCAGCCTACGAGCAGTACTTC.

This clonotype was seen a handful of times. The V call is TRBV29-1, the J call TRBJ2-1; D unresolved. This CDR3 spans 14 amino acids. Germline V gene lookup returns CDR1 SQVTM and CDR2 ANQGSEA. V lost 4 bases and J 0 bases, leaving 10 bases between the germline ends. CDR3 sequence: CSVVPENSYNEQFF. The CDR3 bases are TGCAGCGTTGTTCCCGAAAACTCCTACAATGAGCAGTTCTTC.

This clonotype was counted only a few times. The V call is TRBV2, the J call TRBJ2-1; possible D gene TRBD1, 6 bases. There are 13 residues in the CDR3. Germline assignment: CDR1 SNHLY and CDR2 FYNNEI. V lost 10 bases to trimming and J lost 4 bases, with 14 bases between them. CDR3 nucleotide sequence: TGTGCCACCGGTGGACAGTTGTACAATGAGCAGTTCTTC. Its protein product is CATGGQLYNEQFF.

The chain joins TRBV29-1 to TRBJ1-6; 7 bases are shared with TRBD1. Germline-derived CDR1 and CDR2 are SQVTM and ANQGSEA. The trim removed 6 bases at V and 9 bases at J, leaving 11 bases unmatched. This CDR3 spans 14 amino acids. The CDR3 region is CSVGNGEGASPLHF. The CDR3 coding sequence is TGCAGCGTCGGAAATGGCGAGGGGGCTTCACCCCTCCACTTT.

This clonotype was counted once. The CDR3 spells CASSQEYGTSGGWNEQFF. The CDR3 bases are TGTGCCAGCAGCCAAGAGTACGGGACTAGCGGGGGTTGGAATGAGCAGTTCTTC. V is TRBV3-1 and J is TRBJ2-1; 14 bases match TRBD2. Unmatched junction bases numbered 8, after V lost 0 bases and J lost 7 bases. The CDR3 is 18 residues long. Germline V lookup: CDR1 LGHDT, CDR2 YNNKEL (reference sequence).

This clonotype was found a few times. This chain connects TRBV29-1 to TRBJ1-1, with TRBD1 as a possible D gene (5 bases). The CDR3 loop spans 13 amino acids. CDR1 is SQVTM and CDR2 is ANQGSEA in the germline V gene. The V and J ends lost 7 bases and 1 base respectively, with 13 bases between them. The CDR3, as DNA: TGCAGCGCAGATAACCAGGGGAACACTGAAGCTTTCTTT. Protein product: CSADNQGNTEAFF.

The chain couples TRBV20-1 to TRBJ1-6; 11 bases match TRBD1. The CDR3 sequence is 15 residues long. V lost 0 bases and J lost 10; bases outside the gene matches: 5. The germline CDR1 and CDR2 sequences are DFQATT and SNEGSKA (reference sequence). In DNA, the CDR3 is TGCAGTGCTAGAGAAGGGGGGACAGGGGGATCACCCCTCCACTTT. It specifies CSAREGGTGGSPLHF.

The chain is built from TRBV7-8 and TRBJ2-7, with D unclear. The CDR3 covers 14 residues. The germline V gene encodes CDR1 SGHVS and CDR2 FQNEAQ. Trimming removed 5 bases at V and 2 bases at J, with 13 bases between. CDR3: CASSNLGGPYEQYF. CDR3 bases: TGTGCCAGCAGCAACCTCGGCGGTCCCTACGAGCAGTACTTC.

In its sample, this clonotype was seen a few times. One base away lies a much larger clone, so this may be a sequencing read error. The V gene is TRBV6-5, the J gene TRBJ1-2; D gene unclear. The CDR3 has 13 residues. Germline V gene data show CDR1 as MNHEY and CDR2 as SVGAGI. V dropped 0 bases and J dropped 4 bases, with 6 bases sitting between them. The CDR3 sequence: CASSYSRVYGYTF. CDR3 DNA sequence: TGTGCCAGCAGTTACTCGAGGGTCTATGGCTACACCTTC.

In regard to this clonotype: Just one base apart from a much larger clone, this may be a read error. The V gene is TRBV10-3, the J gene TRBJ2-3, with D unclear. Germline CDR1 reads ENHRY; CDR2 reads SYGVKD. Trimming pared 0 bases from V and 4 bases from J, leaving 5 bases between. The CDR3 extends over 13 amino acids. CDR3 sequence reads: CAISESTADTQYF. The CDR3 bases are TGTGCCATCAGTGAGTCGACGGCAGATACGCAGTATTTT.

V usage is TRBV5-1 and J usage is TRBJ2-4, with D unclear. The J call may not be correct, given that the DNA end is closer to TRBJ2-7. The V gene's germline CDR1 is SGHRS and CDR2 YFSETQ. The CDR3 length is 14 residues. CDR3 coding DNA: TGCGCCAGCAGCTTCGGTCCCAGCCAGGCCGAGCAGTACTTC. Amino acid sequence: CASSFGPSQAEQYF.

The genes are TRBV6-5 and TRBJ2-7, with 7 nucleotides matching TRBD1. The J segment lost 3 bases and the V segment lost 2 bases, leaving 13 bases of the junction unmatched. This CDR3 is built from 17 residues. CDR1 is MNHEY, CDR2 SVGAGI, per germline. CDR3 protein: CASSYELSGTELYEQYF. As DNA, the CDR3 is TGTGCCAGCAGTTACGAACTATCCGGGACAGAGCTCTACGAGCAGTACTTC.

This clonotype was picked up a small number of times. The chain has TRBV5-1 and TRBJ1-2; D gene ambiguous. CDR3 length: 13 residues. Germline CDR1 is SGHRS and CDR2 is YFSETQ. Trimming stripped 0 bases from V and 8 bases from J, with 11 bases between. The DNA for the CDR3 is TGCGCCAGCAGCTTGGAGCCGAAAGGAGGCTACACCTTC. This translates into CASSLEPKGGYTF. Filled out from reference TRBV5-1 and TRBJ1-2, the complete variable domain reads KAGVTQTPRYLIKTRGQQVTLSCSPISGHRSVSWYQQTPGQGLQFLFEYFSETQRNKGNFPGRFSGRQFSNSRSEMNVSTLELGDSALYLCASSLEPKGGYTFGSGTRLTVV.

This chain joins TRBV20-1 and TRBJ2-3; maybe TRBD2 (6 bases). V was cut by 3 bases and J by 2 bases, with 12 bases left in between. CDR3 length equals 14 residues. CDR1 and CDR2 from the germline V gene are DFQATT and SNEGSKA (reference sequence). The CDR3 loop is CSASGGDFTDTQYF. The CDR3 nucleotides read TGCAGTGCTAGCGGGGGAGACTTCACAGATACGCAGTATTTT.

This clonotype was seen only a few times. The chain carries TRBV20-1 and TRBJ2-3, with a weak D call TRBD1 (6 bases). Between the trimmed V and J ends, which lost 7 bases and 0 bases, there was a span of 14 bases. This CDR3 region has 14 residues. Per the germline V gene, CDR1 is DFQATT and CDR2 is SNEGSKA (reference sequence). CDR3 sequence reads: CSVRGQFSTDTQYF. CDR3 nucleotide sequence: TGCAGTGTTCGGGGACAATTCAGCACAGATACGCAGTATTTT.

This clonotype was counted only a few times. This chain uses TRBV9 with TRBJ1-2, with unresolved D. V gave up 3 bases and J gave up 8 bases, with 8 bases separating them. Germline CDR1 is SGDLS and CDR2 is YYNGEE. This CDR3 is 11 amino acids long. CDR3 residues: CASSGQPGYTF. Here the CDR3 DNA reads TGTGCCAGCAGCGGTCAACCGGGCTACACCTTC.

V usage is TRBV12-3 or TRBV12-4 and J usage is TRBJ2-1; TRBD2 agrees at 12 bases. Trimming at V came to 5 bases and at J to 6 bases, leaving 8 bases not matched to a gene. This CDR3 region has 16 residues. CDR3 loop: CASSGRLAGAGNEQFF. The CDR3, as DNA: TGTGCCAGCAGTGGCCGACTAGCGGGAGCTGGCAATGAGCAGTTCTTC.

A few counts support this clonotype. The V call is TRBV5-1, the J call TRBJ2-1; the D gene is possibly TRBD2 (6 bases). CDR1 and CDR2 from the germline V gene are SGHRS and YFSETQ. The V gene lost 4 bases and the J gene lost 8 bases, with 16 bases spanning the gap. CDR3 size: 14 residues. The CDR3 sequence: CASSGGTEVHEQFF. CDR3 in DNA: TGCGCCAGCAGCGGGGGGACTGAGGTCCATGAGCAGTTCTTC.

This clonotype turned up a few times. The chain employs TRBV7-9 and TRBJ1-5; perhaps TRBD1 as D (6 bases). Germline CDR1 reads SEHNR; CDR2 reads FQNEAQ (reference sequence). V lost 2 bases and J lost 4, with 12 bases in between. This CDR3 is built from 15 residues. CDR3 residues: CASSLTGQLNQPQHF. CDR3 bases: TGTGCCAGCAGCTTAACCGGACAGCTAAATCAGCCCCAGCATTTT.